This TCR beta chain stems from a study of blood T cells in healthy people across ages. As concerns this clonotype: Its antigen is unknown.

The CDR3 has 15 amino acids. Trimming pared 3 bases from V and 10 bases from J, leaving 22 bases between. Looked up from germline, CDR1 is DFQATT and CDR2 is SNEGSKA (reference sequence). Overall study results and limits: Donor CMV status was unknown, possibly confounding expanded clonotype changes. In these data, TCR beta diversity tracked strongly with naive T cell percentage.

Through a sample-barcoded 5' primer and a J-beta primer mix, a second PCR was run for about 7 to 12 cycles. Tagging of each cDNA molecule was performed by a template-switch adaptor with 12 random nucleotides. TCRdb re-derived calls from the 5' RACE reads in MiXCR, one entry per CDR3 protein. The repertoire holds fewer than 2 million distinct CDR3 sequences, with roughly 43% as singletons. The V call is TRBV20-1, the J call TRBJ2-1; D could derive from TRBD1 or TRBD2 (5 bases each). Material: blood. The TCR originated in a human donor in good health. As DNA, the CDR3 is TGCAGTGCTAGCCCCTATCCAGGACTCGAGGGGGAGCAGTTCTTC. Encoded protein: CSASPYPGLEGEQFF.